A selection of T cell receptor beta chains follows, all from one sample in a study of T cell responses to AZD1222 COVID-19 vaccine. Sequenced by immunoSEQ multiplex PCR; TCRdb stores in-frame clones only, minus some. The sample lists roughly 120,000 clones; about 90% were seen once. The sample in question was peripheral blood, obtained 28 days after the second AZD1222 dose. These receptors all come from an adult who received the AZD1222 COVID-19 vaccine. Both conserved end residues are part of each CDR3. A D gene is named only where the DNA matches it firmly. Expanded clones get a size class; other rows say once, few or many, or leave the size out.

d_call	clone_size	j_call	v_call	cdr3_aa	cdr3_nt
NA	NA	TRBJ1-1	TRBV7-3	CASSSLSGVAEAFF	TGTGCCAGCAGCTCCCTGTCAGGAGTAGCTGAAGCTTTCTTT
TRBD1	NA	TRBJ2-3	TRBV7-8	CASSLDGDRATDTQYF	TGTGCCAGCAGCTTAGATGGGGACAGGGCTACAGATACGCAGTATTTT
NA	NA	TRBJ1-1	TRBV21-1	CASSKERTGGMNTEAFF	TGTGCCAGCAGCAAAGAGCGTACAGGGGGTATGAACACTGAAGCTTTCTTT
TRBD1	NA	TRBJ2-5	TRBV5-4	CASSHIDRGLETQYF	TGTGCCAGCAGCCATATCGACAGGGGGCTGGAGACCCAGTACTTC
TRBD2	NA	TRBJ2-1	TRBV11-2	CASKAGDGYNEQFF	TGTGCCAGCAAAGCGGGAGACGGCTACAATGAGCAGTTCTTC
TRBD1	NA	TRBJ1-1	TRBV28	CASSSWTGVMGNTEAFF	TGTGCCAGCAGTTCATGGACAGGGGTTATGGGGAACACTGAAGCTTTCTTT
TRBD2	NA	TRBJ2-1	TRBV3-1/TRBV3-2	CASSQEGAGGLEQFF	TGTGCCAGCAGCCAAGAGGGAGCGGGAGGGTTAGAGCAGTTCTTC
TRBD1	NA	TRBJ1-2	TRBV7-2	CASSSRQGRNYGYTF	TGTGCCAGCAGCAGCCGACAGGGTCGTAACTATGGCTACACCTTC
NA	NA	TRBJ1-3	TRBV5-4	CASSPHAESGNTIYF	TGTGCCAGCAGCCCCCACGCGGAATCCGGAAACACCATATATTTT
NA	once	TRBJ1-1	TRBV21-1	CASSTTNRDPIEAFF	TGTGCCAGCAGCACGACAAACCGGGACCCCATTGAGGCTTTCTTT
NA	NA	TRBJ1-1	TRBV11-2	CASSPGATEAFF	TGTGCCAGCAGCCCGGGGGCGACTGAAGCTTTCTTT
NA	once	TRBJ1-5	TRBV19	CASSRLLGRVNQPQHF	TGTGCCAGTAGTCGGCTTCTAGGGAGAGTCAATCAGCCCCAGCATTTT
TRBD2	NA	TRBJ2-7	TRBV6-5	CASRPGGLAVYEQYF	TGTGCCAGCAGACCCGGGGGACTAGCCGTTTACGAGCAGTACTTC
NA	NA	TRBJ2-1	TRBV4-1	CASSPPPLRGANEQFF	TGCGCCAGCAGCCCTCCCCCGTTACGGGGAGCCAATGAGCAGTTCTTC
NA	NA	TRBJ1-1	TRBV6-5	CASSYTHGGPGAFF	TGTGCCAGCAGTTACACTCACGGAGGACCGGGAGCTTTCTTT
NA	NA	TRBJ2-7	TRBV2	CASSEALRGPYEQYF	TGTGCCAGCAGTGAAGCGCTACGCGGGCCTTACGAGCAGTACTTC
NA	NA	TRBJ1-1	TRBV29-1	CSVERVGNAEAFF	TGCAGCGTTGAACGGGTTGGGAACGCTGAAGCTTTCTTT
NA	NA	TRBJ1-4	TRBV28	CASSLSAGTNEKLFF	TGTGCCAGCAGTTTATCGGCAGGGACTAATGAAAAACTGTTTTTT
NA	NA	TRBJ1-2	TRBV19	CASTHTAGATANYGYTF	TGTGCCAGTACCCACACAGCGGGGGCGACGGCAAACTATGGCTACACCTTC
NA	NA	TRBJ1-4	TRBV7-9	CASSLRQDAGELFF	TGTGCCAGCAGCTTAAGACAGGATGCCGGCGAGCTGTTTTTT
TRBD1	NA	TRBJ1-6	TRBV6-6	CASSFPGTDSPLHF	TGTGCCAGCAGTTTCCCCGGGACAGATTCACCCCTCCACTTT
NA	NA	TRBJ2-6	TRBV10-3	CAISASSGANVLTF	TGTGCCATCAGTGCATCCTCTGGGGCCAACGTCCTGACTTTC
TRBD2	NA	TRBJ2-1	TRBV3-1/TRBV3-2	CASSQEGLARKQFF	TGTGCCAGCAGCCAAGAAGGACTAGCGCGAAAGCAGTTCTTC
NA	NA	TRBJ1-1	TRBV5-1	CASSLDLVLTEAFF	TGCGCCAGCAGCTTGGATTTAGTTCTCACTGAAGCTTTCTTT
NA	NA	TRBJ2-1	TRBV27	CASSLSGNNEQFF	TGTGCCAGCAGTTTATCAGGGAACAATGAGCAGTTCTTC
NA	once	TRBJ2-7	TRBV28	CASSPTRAVTYEQYF	TGTGCCAGCAGTCCCACCCGGGCGGTGACCTACGAGCAGTACTTC
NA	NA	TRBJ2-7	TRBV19	CASSPTDSYEQYF	TGTGCCAGTAGCCCGACGGACTCCTACGAGCAGTACTTC
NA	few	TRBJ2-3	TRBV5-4	CASSLRQGTDTQYF	TGTGCCAGCAGCTTGCGTCAGGGCACAGATACGCAGTATTTT
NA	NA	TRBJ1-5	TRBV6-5	CASIPGHSNQPQHF	TGTGCCAGCATCCCGGGACACTCCAATCAGCCCCAGCATTTT
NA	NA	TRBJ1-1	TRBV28	CASSFSGTQNTEAFF	TGTGCCAGCAGTTTTAGTGGGACACAGAACACTGAAGCTTTCTTT
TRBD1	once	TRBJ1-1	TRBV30	CASSTGGVIEAFF	TGTGCCTCTTCCACAGGGGGGGTTATTGAAGCTTTCTTT